This note documents a single TCR beta chain sequence. Antigen unknown. These data come from a study of Graves' ophthalmopathy and Graves' hyperthyroidism. Study conclusions and caveats: The majority of expanded thyroid clonotypes above 0.001 frequency also occurred in blood. For separating ophthalmopathy from stable hyperthyroidism, a 13-signature model gave 87.88% sensitivity and 80% to 84% specificity.

TCR beta CDR3 amplification used RNA transcripts. The workflow started with a first-round RT-PCR run with HTBI primers and then moved on to a second-round multiplex PCR. TCRdb reanalysed the multiplex PCR reads using MiXCR and keeps one entry per CDR3 protein. The table lists 500,000 to 700,000 distinct CDR3 sequences, 35% to 40% of them singletons. This receptor was taken from an adult man with Graves' hyperthyroidism. The sample comprised peripheral blood or thyroid tissue (not recorded which).

CDR3 residues: CASSFVGDSRVHGQYF. Written as DNA, the CDR3 is TGTGCCAGCAGTTTTGTTGGGGACTCCCGGGTCCACGGGCAGTACTTC. J is TRBJ2-7 and V is TRBV6-5; weak D call: TRBD2 (6 bases). The V and J ends lost 4 bases and 9 bases respectively, with 25 bases between them. The CDR3 totals 16 residues. Germline V gene sequence: CDR1 MNHEY, CDR2 SVGAGI.